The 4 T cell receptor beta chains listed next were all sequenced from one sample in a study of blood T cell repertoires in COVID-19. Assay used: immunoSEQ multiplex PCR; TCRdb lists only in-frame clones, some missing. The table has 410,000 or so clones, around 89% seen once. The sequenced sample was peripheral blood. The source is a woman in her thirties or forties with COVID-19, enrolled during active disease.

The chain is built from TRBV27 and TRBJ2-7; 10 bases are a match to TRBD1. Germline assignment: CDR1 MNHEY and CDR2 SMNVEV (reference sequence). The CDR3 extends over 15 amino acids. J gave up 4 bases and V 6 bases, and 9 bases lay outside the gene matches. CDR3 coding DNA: TGTGCCAGCAGCCCCCTTGACAGGGGGCCTTACGAGCAGTACTTC. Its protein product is CASSPLDRGPYEQYF.

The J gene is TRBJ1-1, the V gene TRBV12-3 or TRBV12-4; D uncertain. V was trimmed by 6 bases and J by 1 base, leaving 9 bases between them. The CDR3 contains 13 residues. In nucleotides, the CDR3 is TGTGCCAGCAGGCACAGCCCGAACACTGAAGCTTTCTTT. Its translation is CASRHSPNTEAFF.

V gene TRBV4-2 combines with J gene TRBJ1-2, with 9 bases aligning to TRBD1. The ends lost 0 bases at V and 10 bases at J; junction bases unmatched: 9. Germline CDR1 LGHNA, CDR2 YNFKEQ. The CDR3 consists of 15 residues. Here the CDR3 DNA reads TGTGCCAGCAGCCAAGAAATGGGGACAGGGATACTCTACACCTTC. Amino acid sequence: CASSQEMGTGILYTF.

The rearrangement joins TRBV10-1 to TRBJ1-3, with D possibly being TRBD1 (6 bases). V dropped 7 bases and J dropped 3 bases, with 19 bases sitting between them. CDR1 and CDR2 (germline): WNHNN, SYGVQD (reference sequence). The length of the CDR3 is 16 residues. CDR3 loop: CASKGERGIGGNTIYF. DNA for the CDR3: TGCGCCAGCAAGGGGGAGAGGGGTATAGGTGGAAACACCATATATTTT.